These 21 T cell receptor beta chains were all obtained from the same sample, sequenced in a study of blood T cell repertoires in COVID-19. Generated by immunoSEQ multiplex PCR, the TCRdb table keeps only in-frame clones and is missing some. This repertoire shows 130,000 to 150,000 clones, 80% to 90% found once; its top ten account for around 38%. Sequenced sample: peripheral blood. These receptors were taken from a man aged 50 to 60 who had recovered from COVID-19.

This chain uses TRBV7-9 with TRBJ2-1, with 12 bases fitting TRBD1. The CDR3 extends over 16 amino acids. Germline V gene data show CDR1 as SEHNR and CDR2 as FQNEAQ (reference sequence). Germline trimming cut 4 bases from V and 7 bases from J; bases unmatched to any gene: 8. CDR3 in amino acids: CASSSPRDRGLNEQFF. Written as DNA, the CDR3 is TGTGCCAGCAGCTCCCCCCGGGACAGGGGGCTTAATGAGCAGTTCTTC.

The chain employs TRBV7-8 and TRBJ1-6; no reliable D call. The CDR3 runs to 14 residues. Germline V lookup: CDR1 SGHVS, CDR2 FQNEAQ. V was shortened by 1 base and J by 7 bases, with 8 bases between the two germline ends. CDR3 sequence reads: CASSLVQLNSPLHF. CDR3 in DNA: TGTGCCAGCAGCTTAGTTCAGTTGAATTCACCCCTCCACTTT.

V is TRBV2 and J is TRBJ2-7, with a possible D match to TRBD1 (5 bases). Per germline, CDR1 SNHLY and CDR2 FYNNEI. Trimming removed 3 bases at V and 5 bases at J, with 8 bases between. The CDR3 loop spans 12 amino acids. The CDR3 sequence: CASSDDSHEQYF. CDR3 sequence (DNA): TGTGCCAGCAGTGATGACAGCCACGAGCAGTACTTC.

The CDR3, as DNA: TGTGCCAGCAGTGTGGACAGGGCCAACTATGGCTACACCTTC. Encoded protein: CASSVDRANYGYTF. This chain uses TRBV25-1 with TRBJ1-2; 8 bases are a match to TRBD1. J gave up 2 bases and V 4 bases, and 3 bases lay outside the gene matches. CDR3 length equals 14 residues. Germline V lookup: CDR1 MGHDK, CDR2 SYGVNS.

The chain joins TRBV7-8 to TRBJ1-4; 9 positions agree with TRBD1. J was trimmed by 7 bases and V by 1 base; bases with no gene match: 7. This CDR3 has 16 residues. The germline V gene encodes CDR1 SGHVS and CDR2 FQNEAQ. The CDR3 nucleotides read TGTGCCAGCAGCTTAGGGTCGGGACAGGGTTTTGAAAAACTGTTTTTT. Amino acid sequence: CASSLGSGQGFEKLFF.

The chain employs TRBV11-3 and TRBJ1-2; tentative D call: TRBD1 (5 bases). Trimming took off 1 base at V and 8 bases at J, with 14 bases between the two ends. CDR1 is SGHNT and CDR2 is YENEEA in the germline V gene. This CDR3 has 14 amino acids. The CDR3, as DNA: TGTGCCAGCAGCTTAGTCGTAGGGGAAGCAGGCTACACCTTC. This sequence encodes CASSLVVGEAGYTF.

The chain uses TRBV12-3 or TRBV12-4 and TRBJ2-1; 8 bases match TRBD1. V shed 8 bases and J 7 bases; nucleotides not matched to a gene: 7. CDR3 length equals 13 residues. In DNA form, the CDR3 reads TGTGCCAGCCTGGGACAGGATAGGAATGAGCAGTTCTTC. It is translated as CASLGQDRNEQFF.

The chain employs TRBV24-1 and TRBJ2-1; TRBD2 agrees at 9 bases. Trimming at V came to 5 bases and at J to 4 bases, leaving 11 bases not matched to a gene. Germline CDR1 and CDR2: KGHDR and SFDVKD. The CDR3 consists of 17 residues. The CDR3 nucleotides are TGTGCCACCAGTGCTAGCGGGAAAAATACCTTATACAATGAGCAGTTCTTC. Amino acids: CATSASGKNTLYNEQFF.

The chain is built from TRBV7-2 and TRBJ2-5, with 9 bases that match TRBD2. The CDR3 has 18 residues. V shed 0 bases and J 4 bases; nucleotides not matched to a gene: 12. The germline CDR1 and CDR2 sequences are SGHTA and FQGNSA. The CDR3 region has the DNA TGTGCCAGCAGCTTAGCTTCCGGGGCTAGCGGGGAGGGAGAGACCCAGTACTTC. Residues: CASSLASGASGEGETQYF. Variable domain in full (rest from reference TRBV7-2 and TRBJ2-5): GAGVSQSPSNKVTEKGKDVELRCDPISGHTALYWYRQSLGQGLEFLIYFQGNSAPDKSGLPSDRFSAERTGGSVSTLTIQRTQQEDSAVYLCASSLASGASGEGETQYFGPGTRLLVL.

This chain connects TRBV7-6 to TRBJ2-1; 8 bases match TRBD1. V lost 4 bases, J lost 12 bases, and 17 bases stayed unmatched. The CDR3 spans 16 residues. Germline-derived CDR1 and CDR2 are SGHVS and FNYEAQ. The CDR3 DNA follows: TGTGCCAGCAGCTCAAACCGGGACAGGCTCGAGCATGGGCAGTTCTTC. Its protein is CASSSNRDRLEHGQFF.

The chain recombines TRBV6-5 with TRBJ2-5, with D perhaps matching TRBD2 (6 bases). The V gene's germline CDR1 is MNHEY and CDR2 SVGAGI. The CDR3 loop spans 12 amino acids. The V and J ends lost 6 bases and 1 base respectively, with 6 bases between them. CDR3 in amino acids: CASRGGQETQYF. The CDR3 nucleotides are TGTGCCAGCAGGGGGGGCCAAGAGACCCAGTACTTC.

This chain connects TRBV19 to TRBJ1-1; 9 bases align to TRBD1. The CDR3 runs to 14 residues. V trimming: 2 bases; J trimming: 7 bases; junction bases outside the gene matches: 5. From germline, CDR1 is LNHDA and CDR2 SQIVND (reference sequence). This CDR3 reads CASSIRDRVGEAFF. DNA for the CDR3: TGTGCCAGTAGTATAAGGGACAGGGTAGGTGAAGCTTTCTTT.

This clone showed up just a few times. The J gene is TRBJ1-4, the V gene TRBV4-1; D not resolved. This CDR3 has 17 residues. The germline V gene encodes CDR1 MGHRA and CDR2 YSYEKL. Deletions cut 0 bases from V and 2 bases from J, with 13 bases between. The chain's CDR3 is CASSQEKGGSTNEKLFF. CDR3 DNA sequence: TGCGCCAGCAGCCAAGAGAAGGGAGGGTCGACTAATGAAAAACTGTTTTTT.

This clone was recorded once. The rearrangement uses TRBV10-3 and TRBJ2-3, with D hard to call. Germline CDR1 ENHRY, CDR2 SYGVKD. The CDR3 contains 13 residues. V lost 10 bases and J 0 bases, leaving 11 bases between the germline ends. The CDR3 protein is CATRAPSTDTQYF. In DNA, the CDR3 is TGTGCCACCCGAGCACCTAGCACAGATACGCAGTATTTT.

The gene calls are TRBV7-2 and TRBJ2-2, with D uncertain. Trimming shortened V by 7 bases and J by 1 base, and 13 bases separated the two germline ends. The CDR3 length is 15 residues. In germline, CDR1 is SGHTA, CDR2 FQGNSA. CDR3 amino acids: CASTQYPRNTGELFF. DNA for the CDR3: TGTGCCAGCACCCAGTATCCCAGGAACACCGGGGAGCTGTTTTTT.

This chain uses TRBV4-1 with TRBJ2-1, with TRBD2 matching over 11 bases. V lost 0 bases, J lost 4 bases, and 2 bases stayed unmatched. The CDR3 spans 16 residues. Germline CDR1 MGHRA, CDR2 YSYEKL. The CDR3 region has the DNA TGCGCCAGCAGCCAAGAACGACTAGCGGGGTACAATGAGCAGTTCTTC. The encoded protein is CASSQERLAGYNEQFF.

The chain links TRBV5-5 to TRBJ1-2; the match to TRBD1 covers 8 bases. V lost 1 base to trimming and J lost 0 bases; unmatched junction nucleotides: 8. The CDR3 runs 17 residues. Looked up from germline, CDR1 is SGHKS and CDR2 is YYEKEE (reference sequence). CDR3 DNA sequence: TGTGCCAGCAGCTTGTCCGGGACAGGTCTCGCTAACTATGGCTACACCTTC. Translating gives CASSLSGTGLANYGYTF.

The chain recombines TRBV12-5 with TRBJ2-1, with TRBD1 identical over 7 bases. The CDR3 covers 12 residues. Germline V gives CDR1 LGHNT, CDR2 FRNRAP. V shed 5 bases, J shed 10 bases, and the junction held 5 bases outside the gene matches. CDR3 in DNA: TGTGCTAGTGGTGCAGGGGGTGGGGAGCAGTTCTTC. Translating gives CASGAGGGEQFF.

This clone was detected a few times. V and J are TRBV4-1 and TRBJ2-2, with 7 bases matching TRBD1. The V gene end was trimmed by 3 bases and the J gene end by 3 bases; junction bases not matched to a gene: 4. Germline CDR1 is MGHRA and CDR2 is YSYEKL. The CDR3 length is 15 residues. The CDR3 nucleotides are TGCGCCAGCAGCCACTCTGACAGGGACACCGGGGAGCTGTTTTTT. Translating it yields CASSHSDRDTGELFF.

The CDR3 sequence is CSASSQRGRQETQYF. DNA for the CDR3: TGCAGTGCTAGTTCCCAGCGGGGGCGGCAAGAGACCCAGTACTTC. The rearrangement links TRBV20-1 to TRBJ2-5; 8 nucleotides line up with TRBD2. Germline CDR1 DFQATT, CDR2 SNEGSKA (reference sequence). V shed 3 bases, J shed 2 bases, and the junction held 8 bases outside the gene matches. The CDR3 is 15 amino acids.

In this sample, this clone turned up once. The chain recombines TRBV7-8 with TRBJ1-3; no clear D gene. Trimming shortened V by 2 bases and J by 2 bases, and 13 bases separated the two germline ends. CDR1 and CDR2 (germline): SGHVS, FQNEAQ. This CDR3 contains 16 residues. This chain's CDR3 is CASSLSRSGPGNTIYF. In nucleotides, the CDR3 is TGTGCCAGCAGCTTATCTAGGTCTGGTCCTGGAAACACCATATATTTT.